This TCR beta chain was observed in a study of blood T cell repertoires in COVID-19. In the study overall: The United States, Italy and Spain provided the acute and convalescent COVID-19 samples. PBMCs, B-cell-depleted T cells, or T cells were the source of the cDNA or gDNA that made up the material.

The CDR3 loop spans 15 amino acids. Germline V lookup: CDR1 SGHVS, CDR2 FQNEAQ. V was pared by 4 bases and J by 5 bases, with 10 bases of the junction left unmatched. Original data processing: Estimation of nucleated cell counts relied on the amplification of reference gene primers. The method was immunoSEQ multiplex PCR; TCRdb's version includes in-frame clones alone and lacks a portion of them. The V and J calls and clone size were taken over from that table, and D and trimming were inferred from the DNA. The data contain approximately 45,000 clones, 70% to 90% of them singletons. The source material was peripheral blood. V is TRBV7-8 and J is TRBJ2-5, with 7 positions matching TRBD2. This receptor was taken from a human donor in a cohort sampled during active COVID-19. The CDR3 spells CASSSSGGRSETQYF. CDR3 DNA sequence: TGTGCCAGCAGCTCCTCCGGCGGGAGATCGGAGACCCAGTACTTC.